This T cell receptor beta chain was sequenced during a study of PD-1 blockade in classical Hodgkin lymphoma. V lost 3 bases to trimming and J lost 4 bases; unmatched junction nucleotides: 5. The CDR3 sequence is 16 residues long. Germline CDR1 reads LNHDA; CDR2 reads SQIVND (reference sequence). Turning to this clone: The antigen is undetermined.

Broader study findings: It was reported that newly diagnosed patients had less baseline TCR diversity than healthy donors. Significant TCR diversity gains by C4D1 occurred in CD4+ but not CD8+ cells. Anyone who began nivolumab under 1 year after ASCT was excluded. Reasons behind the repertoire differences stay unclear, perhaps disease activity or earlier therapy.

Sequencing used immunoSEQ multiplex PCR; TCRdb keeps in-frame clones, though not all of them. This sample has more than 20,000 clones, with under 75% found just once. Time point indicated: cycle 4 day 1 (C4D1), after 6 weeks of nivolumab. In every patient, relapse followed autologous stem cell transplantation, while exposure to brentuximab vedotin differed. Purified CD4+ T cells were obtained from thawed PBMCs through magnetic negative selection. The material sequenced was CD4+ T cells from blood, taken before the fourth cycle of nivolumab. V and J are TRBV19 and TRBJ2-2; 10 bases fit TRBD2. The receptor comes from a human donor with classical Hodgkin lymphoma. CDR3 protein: CASSISSGGTTGELFF. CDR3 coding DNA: TGTGCCAGTAGTATTAGTAGCGGGGGGACCACCGGGGAGCTGTTTTTT.